The 23 T cell receptor beta chains listed next were all sequenced from one sample in a study of cytomegalovirus exposure and HLA in healthy donors. The primer mix had 60 Vbeta and 13 Jbeta primers. Here immunoSEQ multiplex PCR was the method, and the copy in TCRdb shows in-frame clones only, minus some. This sample has about 160,000 clones, with roughly 80% found just once. Sequenced: PBMCs. Source of these receptors: a woman aged 25 to 45 in good health and CMV-seropositive.

The chain employs TRBV29-1 and TRBJ1-1; no reliable D call. This CDR3 is 13 amino acids long. Germline loops: CDR1 SQVTM, CDR2 ANQGSEA. V lost 5 bases, J lost 3 bases, and 13 bases lay in between. The CDR3 spells CSVYGESYTEAFF. The CDR3 coding sequence is TGCAGCGTTTACGGGGAGTCTTACACTGAAGCTTTCTTT.

The chain carries TRBV19 and TRBJ2-7; unclear D gene. Germline V gives CDR1 LNHDA, CDR2 SQIVND (reference sequence). The V end was cut by 3 bases, the J end by 2 bases, with 11 bases between. The CDR3 loop spans 14 amino acids. The CDR3 spells CASSIRDIAYEQYF. In DNA form, the CDR3 reads TGTGCCAGTAGTATTCGCGACATCGCCTACGAGCAGTACTTC.

The rearrangement joins TRBV7-3 to TRBJ1-1; possible D gene TRBD1, 5 bases. The CDR3 contains 18 residues. Germline V gives CDR1 SGHTA, CDR2 FQGTGA. Trimming left V 4 bases short and J 1 base short, with 22 bases between. The CDR3 protein is CASSSFSVGAGRNTEAFF. As DNA, the CDR3 is TGTGCCAGCAGCTCATTTTCGGTAGGGGCAGGAAGGAACACTGAAGCTTTCTTT.

This clone showed up just a few times. This CDR3 reads CASRQVGHSSYEQYF. As DNA, the CDR3 is TGCGCCAGCAGGCAGGTGGGACACAGCTCCTACGAGCAGTACTTC. This rearrangement joins TRBV4-1 to TRBJ2-5; a possible D gene is TRBD1 (6 bases). The end of the DNA aligns better with TRBJ2-7, so the J call may be wrong. The CDR3 runs 15 residues. CDR1 is MGHRA and CDR2 is YSYEKL in the germline V gene.

This clone showed up just a few times. This chain connects TRBV7-9 to TRBJ1-1; D is uncertain. Germline V gene data show CDR1 as SEHNR and CDR2 as FQNEAQ (reference sequence). This CDR3 spans 13 amino acids. The V gene lost 2 bases and the J gene lost 3 bases, with 7 bases spanning the gap. The CDR3 DNA reads TGTGCCAGCAGCTTATTTTTAGACACTGAAGCTTTCTTT. Translation gives CASSLFLDTEAFF. Looking up the rest from reference TRBV7-9 and TRBJ1-1 gives the full variable domain: DTGVSQNPRHKITKRGQNVTFRCDPISEHNRLYWYRQTLGQGPEFLTYFQNEAQLEKSRLLSDRFSAERPKGSFSTLEIQRTEQGDSAMYLCASSLFLDTEAFFGQGTRLTVV.

CDR3: CASSKLQGQFFTDTQYF. The CDR3 DNA reads as TGCGCCAGCAGCAAACTACAGGGACAGTTCTTCACAGATACGCAGTATTTT. V gene TRBV5-1 combines with J gene TRBJ2-3, with 7 bases lining up with TRBD1. The germline CDR1 and CDR2 sequences are SGHRS and YFSETQ. V shed 4 bases, J shed 2 bases, and the junction held 13 bases outside the gene matches. The CDR3 sequence is 17 residues long. Full variable domain (outside the CDR3, taken from reference TRBV5-1 and TRBJ2-3): KAGVTQTPRYLIKTRGQQVTLSCSPISGHRSVSWYQQTPGQGLQFLFEYFSETQRNKGNFPGRFSGRQFSNSRSEMNVSTLELGDSALYLCASSKLQGQFFTDTQYFGPGTRLTVL.

The chain is built from TRBV27 and TRBJ2-1; D remains ambiguous. The ends were cut back, 6 bases at V and 4 bases at J, with 10 bases in the middle. This CDR3 comprises 13 residues. Germline-derived CDR1 and CDR2 are MNHEY and SMNVEV (reference sequence). CDR3 in amino acids: CASRQTRYNEQFF. The CDR3 DNA reads as TGTGCCAGCAGGCAGACGAGGTACAATGAGCAGTTCTTC.

This chain joins TRBV15 and TRBJ1-5; TRBD1 is a possible D gene (5 bases). Per germline, CDR1 LNHNV and CDR2 YYDKDF (reference sequence). This CDR3 region has 17 residues. Between the trimmed V and J ends, which lost 0 bases and 0 bases, there was a span of 12 bases. CDR3 amino acids: CATSRERQRSSNQPQHF. The CDR3, as DNA: TGTGCCACCAGCAGAGAACGACAGCGAAGTAGCAATCAGCCCCAGCATTTT.

Regarding this clone: No conserved phenylalanine or tryptophan is present at the end of the CDR3, so a read error is the likely explanation. The J gene is TRBJ1-2, the V gene TRBV6-6; D unclear. In germline, CDR1 is MNHNY, CDR2 SVGAGI (reference sequence). There are 12 residues in the CDR3. Trimming shortened V by 4 bases and J by 8 bases, and 11 bases separated the two germline ends. Written as DNA, the CDR3 is TGTGCCAGCAGTTCTCCTTTTGGCGGCTACACCCTC. It yields the protein CASSSPFGGYTL.

The rearrangement links TRBV29-1 to TRBJ1-2; D not resolved. Germline loops: CDR1 SQVTM, CDR2 ANQGSEA. The germline V and J ends were trimmed by 4 bases and 7 bases, with 13 bases remaining between them. The CDR3 loop spans 12 amino acids. As DNA, the CDR3 is TGCAGCGTTGGCCCGGGAACGGGTGGCTACACCTTC. As protein: CSVGPGTGGYTF.

The chain is built from TRBV11-2 and TRBJ2-1; D is possibly TRBD2 (6 bases). V was cut by 0 bases and J by 14 bases, with 14 bases left in between. The germline gives CDR1 SGHAT, CDR2 FQNNGV. CDR3 length equals 13 residues. The CDR3 loop reads CASSLDYGGWKFF. The CDR3 bases are TGTGCCAGCAGCTTAGATTACGGGGGATGGAAGTTCTTC.

The rearrangement links TRBV10-3 to TRBJ1-6; 7 bases agree with TRBD1. CDR3 length: 15 residues. Germline V gene data show CDR1 as ENHRY and CDR2 as SYGVKD. The V segment lost 6 bases and the J segment 10 bases; nucleotides outside the gene matches: 12. CDR3 protein: CAIRSRDRIESPLHF. The DNA for the CDR3 is TGTGCCATCAGGAGCCGGGACAGAATAGAATCACCCCTCCACTTT.

The V gene is TRBV6-6, the J gene TRBJ2-6; 8 bases are shared with TRBD1. The CDR3 loop spans 16 amino acids. The germline gives CDR1 MNHNY, CDR2 SVGAGI (reference sequence). The J segment lost 2 bases and the V segment lost 5 bases, leaving 5 bases of the junction unmatched. The CDR3 bases are TGTGCCAGCAGTAAGGGCAGGGGGCCTGGGGCCAACGTCCTGACTTTC. Protein: CASSKGRGPGANVLTF.

This chain connects TRBV7-9 to TRBJ2-2; 7 nucleotides align to TRBD1. The CDR3 extends over 15 amino acids. J was trimmed by 4 bases and V by 6 bases; bases with no gene match: 8. CDR1 and CDR2 (germline): SEHNR, FQNEAQ (reference sequence). CDR3 in amino acids: CASSQDRVGTGELFF. The DNA of the CDR3 is TGTGCCAGCAGTCAAGACAGGGTGGGCACCGGGGAGCTGTTTTTT.

The V and J genes are TRBV28 and TRBJ1-2, with D perhaps matching TRBD1 (5 bases). CDR1 and CDR2 from the germline V gene are MDHEN and SYDVKM. Deletions cut 3 bases from V and 4 bases from J, with 9 bases between. There are 13 residues in the CDR3. CDR3 bases: TGTGCCAGCAGTTTTGGGGGACTCTATGGCTACACCTTC. Amino acid sequence: CASSFGGLYGYTF.

The J gene is TRBJ2-7, the V gene TRBV5-1, with D maybe TRBD1 (6 bases). Germline V lookup: CDR1 SGHRS, CDR2 YFSETQ. This CDR3 has 12 amino acids. V lost 2 bases and J 3 bases, leaving 6 bases between the germline ends. The DNA of the CDR3 is TGCGCCAGCAGCTTACAGGGCTACGAGCAGTACTTC. Translated: CASSLQGYEQYF.

The J gene is TRBJ2-5, the V gene TRBV5-1; 8 bases line up with TRBD1. V was clipped by 5 bases and J by 2 bases; unmatched bases: 5. The CDR3 extends over 14 amino acids. Germline V gene data show CDR1 as SGHRS and CDR2 as YFSETQ. The CDR3 sequence is CASSRGQGQETQYF. The CDR3 DNA reads TGCGCCAGCAGTCGCGGACAGGGACAAGAGACCCAGTACTTC.

This chain uses TRBV5-5 with TRBJ1-1, with a possible D match to TRBD1 (5 bases). Germline assignment: CDR1 SGHKS and CDR2 YYEKEE (reference sequence). This CDR3 has 14 amino acids. Deletions cut 2 bases from V and 4 bases from J, with 12 bases between. CDR3 nucleotide sequence: TGTGCCAGCAGCTTCGGTGGCCAGGGCACTGAAGCTTTCTTT. The encoded protein is CASSFGGQGTEAFF.

The chain employs TRBV5-6 and TRBJ2-6; tentatively, D is TRBD1 (5 bases). This CDR3 is built from 17 residues. Germline CDR1 and CDR2: SGHDT and YYEEEE. Trimming took 1 base from V and 1 from J, leaving 12 bases between them. The chain's CDR3 is CASSLLQGRSGANVLTF. CDR3 bases: TGTGCCAGCAGCTTGCTGCAGGGCAGGTCTGGGGCCAACGTCCTGACTTTC.

The chain recombines TRBV5-1 with TRBJ2-1, with TRBD2 as a possible D gene (5 bases). CDR3 size: 14 residues. Germline V gene sequence: CDR1 SGHRS, CDR2 YFSETQ. With 4 bases removed from V and 5 bases from J, the gap between germline ends came to 13 bases. The CDR3 sequence is CASSPHAGNNEQFF. CDR3 nucleotides: TGCGCCAGCAGCCCCCACGCGGGTAACAATGAGCAGTTCTTC.

The chain couples TRBV11-2 to TRBJ1-1; a weak D match, TRBD1 (5 bases). Per germline, CDR1 SGHAT and CDR2 FQNNGV. This CDR3 has 15 residues. Trimming removed 5 bases at V and 4 bases at J, with 17 bases between. CDR3 region: CASSPMGGWSTEAFF. DNA of the CDR3: TGTGCCAGCAGCCCGATGGGGGGGTGGAGCACTGAAGCTTTCTTT.

This chain connects TRBV15 to TRBJ2-3; D possibly corresponds to TRBD1 (5 bases). Germline V gives CDR1 LNHNV, CDR2 YYDKDF (reference sequence). The CDR3 sequence is 14 residues long. Trimming stripped 0 bases from V and 7 bases from J, with 11 bases between. This chain's CDR3 is CATSREAGLNTQYF. The CDR3 region has the DNA TGTGCCACCAGCAGAGAAGCAGGGCTGAATACGCAGTATTTT.

The chain carries TRBV5-1 and TRBJ1-2, with a weak D call TRBD1 (5 bases). Trimming pared 4 bases from V and 3 bases from J, leaving 13 bases between. Germline-derived CDR1 and CDR2 are SGHRS and YFSETQ. This CDR3 spans 14 amino acids. The DNA for the CDR3 is TGCGCCAGCAGCCCGACGGGGGTAGACTATGGCTACACCTTC. Residues: CASSPTGVDYGYTF.